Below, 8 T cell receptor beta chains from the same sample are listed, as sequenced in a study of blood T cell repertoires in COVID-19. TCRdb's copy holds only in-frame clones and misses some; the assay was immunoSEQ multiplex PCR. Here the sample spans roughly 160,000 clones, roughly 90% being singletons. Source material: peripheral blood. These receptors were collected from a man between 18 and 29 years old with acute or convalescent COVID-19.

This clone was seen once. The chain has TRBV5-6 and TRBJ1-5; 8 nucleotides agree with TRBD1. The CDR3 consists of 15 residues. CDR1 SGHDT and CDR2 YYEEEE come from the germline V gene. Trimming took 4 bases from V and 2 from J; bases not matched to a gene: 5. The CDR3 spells CASSKTGVGNQPQHF. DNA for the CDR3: TGTGCCAGCAGCAAGACAGGGGTTGGCAATCAGCCCCAGCATTTT.

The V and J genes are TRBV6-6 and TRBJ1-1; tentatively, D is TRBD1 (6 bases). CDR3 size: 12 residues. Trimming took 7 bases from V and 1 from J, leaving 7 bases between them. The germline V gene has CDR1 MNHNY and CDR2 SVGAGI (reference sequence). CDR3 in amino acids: CASTGANTEAFF. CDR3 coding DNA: TGTGCCAGCACAGGGGCGAACACTGAAGCTTTCTTT.

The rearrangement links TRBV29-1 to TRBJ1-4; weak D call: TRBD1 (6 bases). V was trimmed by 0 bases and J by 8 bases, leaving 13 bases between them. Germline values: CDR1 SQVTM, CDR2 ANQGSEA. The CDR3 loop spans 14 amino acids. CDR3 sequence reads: CSVEDHRVGEKLFF. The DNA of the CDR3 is TGCAGCGTTGAAGATCACAGGGTTGGGGAAAAACTGTTTTTT.

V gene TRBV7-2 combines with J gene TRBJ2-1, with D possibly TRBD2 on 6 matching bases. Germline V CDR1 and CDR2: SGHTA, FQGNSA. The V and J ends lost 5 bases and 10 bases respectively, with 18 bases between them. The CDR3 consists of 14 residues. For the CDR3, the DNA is TGTGCCAGCAGCGATCCTCGGGGGTCTTGGGAGCAGTTCTTC. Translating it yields CASSDPRGSWEQFF.

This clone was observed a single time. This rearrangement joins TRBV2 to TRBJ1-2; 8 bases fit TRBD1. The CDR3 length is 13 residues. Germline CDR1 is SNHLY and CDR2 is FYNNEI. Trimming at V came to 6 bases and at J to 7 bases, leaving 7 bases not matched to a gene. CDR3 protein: CASRTGQGRGYTF. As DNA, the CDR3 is TGTGCCAGCAGAACTGGACAGGGTCGTGGCTACACCTTC. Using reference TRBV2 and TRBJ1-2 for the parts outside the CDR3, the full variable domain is EPEVTQTPSHQVTQMGQEVILRCVPISNHLYFYWYRQILGQKVEFLVSFYNNEISEKSEIFDDQFSVERPDGSNFTLKIRSTKLEDSAMYFCASRTGQGRGYTFGSGTRLTVV.

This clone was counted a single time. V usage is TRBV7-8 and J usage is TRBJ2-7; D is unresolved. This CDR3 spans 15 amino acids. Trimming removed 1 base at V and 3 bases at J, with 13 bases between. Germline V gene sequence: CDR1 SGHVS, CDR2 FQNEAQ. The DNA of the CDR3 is TGTGCCAGCAGCTTAGTAGACCGGGTCAACTACGAGCAGTACTTC. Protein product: CASSLVDRVNYEQYF.

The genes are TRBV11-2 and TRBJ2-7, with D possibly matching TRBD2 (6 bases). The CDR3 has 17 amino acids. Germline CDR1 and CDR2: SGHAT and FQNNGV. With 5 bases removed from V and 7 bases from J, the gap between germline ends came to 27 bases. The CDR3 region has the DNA TGTGCCAGCAGCCCCGTGGCTAGCGACCAAAGGTGGTGGGAGCAGTACTTC. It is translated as CASSPVASDQRWWEQYF.

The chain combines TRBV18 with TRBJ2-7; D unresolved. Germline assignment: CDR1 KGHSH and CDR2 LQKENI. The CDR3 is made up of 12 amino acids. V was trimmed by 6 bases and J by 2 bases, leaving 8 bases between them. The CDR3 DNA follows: TGTGCCAGCTCTCCCTCCCCCTACGAGCAGTACTTC. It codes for CASSPSPYEQYF.